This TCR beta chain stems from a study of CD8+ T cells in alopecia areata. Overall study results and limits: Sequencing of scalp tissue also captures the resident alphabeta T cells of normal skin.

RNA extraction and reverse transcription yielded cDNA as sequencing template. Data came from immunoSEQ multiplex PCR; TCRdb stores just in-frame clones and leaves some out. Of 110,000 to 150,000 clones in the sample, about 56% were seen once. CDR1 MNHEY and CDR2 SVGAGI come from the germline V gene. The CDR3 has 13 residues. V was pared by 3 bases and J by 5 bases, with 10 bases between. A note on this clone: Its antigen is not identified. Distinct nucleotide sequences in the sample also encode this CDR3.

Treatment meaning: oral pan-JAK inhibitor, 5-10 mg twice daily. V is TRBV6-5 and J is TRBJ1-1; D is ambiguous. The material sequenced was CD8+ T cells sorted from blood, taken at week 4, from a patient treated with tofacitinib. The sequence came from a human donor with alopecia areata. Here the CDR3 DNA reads TGTGCCAGCAGTTATGGGGTATCGACTGAAGCTTTCTTT. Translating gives CASSYGVSTEAFF.